This is a list of T cell receptor beta chains from one sample in a study of T cell changes during pregnancy in multiple sclerosis. Profiled with immunoSEQ multiplex PCR; TCRdb holds only in-frame clones, not every one. Seen here are tens of thousands of clones, roughly 92% observed once, and the top ten hold 0.6% to 0.75%. The specimen comprised CD4+ T cells from peripheral blood mononuclear cells, sampled in the third trimester of pregnancy. Receptors originate from a female donor with multiple sclerosis, enrolled in a pregnancy study. CDR3s include the opening cysteine and the closing phenylalanine or tryptophan. The order of the fields is J gene, D gene, V gene, clone size, CDR3 protein, CDR3 DNA. D genes are given only for firm matches. Size is stated for part of the rows, as once, few or many counts, or as a class when the clone is expanded.

j_gene: TRBJ2-3
d_gene: -
v_gene: TRBV27
abundance: -
CDR3aa: CASSPSASGDTQYF
CDR3nt: TGTGCCAGCAGTCCAAGCGCTAGTGGAGATACGCAGTATTTT

j_gene: TRBJ2-7
d_gene: TRBD1
v_gene: TRBV5-4
abundance: -
CDR3aa: CASSLNRGNEQYF
CDR3nt: TGTGCCAGCAGCTTGAACAGGGGCAACGAGCAGTACTTC

j_gene: TRBJ1-5
d_gene: -
v_gene: TRBV7-7
abundance: -
CDR3aa: CASSPPPLSSNQPQHF
CDR3nt: TGTGCTAGCAGCCCCCCCCCACTCTCTAGCAATCAGCCCCAGCATTTT

j_gene: TRBJ2-7
d_gene: -
v_gene: TRBV5-1
abundance: -
CDR3aa: CASSVNNAYEQYF
CDR3nt: TGCGCCAGCAGCGTAAACAACGCCTACGAGCAGTACTTC

j_gene: TRBJ1-4
d_gene: -
v_gene: TRBV28
abundance: -
CDR3aa: CASTEPGAAREKLFF
CDR3nt: TGTGCCAGCACCGAGCCAGGGGCCGCGCGGGAAAAACTGTTTTTT

j_gene: TRBJ2-4
d_gene: -
v_gene: TRBV20-1
abundance: -
CDR3aa: CSARAGTIQYF
CDR3nt: TGCAGTGCTAGAGCAGGAACCATTCAGTACTTC

j_gene: TRBJ2-7
d_gene: TRBD2
v_gene: TRBV28
abundance: -
CDR3aa: CASANIGLAGGVSYEQYF
CDR3nt: TGTGCCAGCGCGAACATCGGACTAGCGGGCGGTGTTTCCTACGAGCAGTACTTC

j_gene: TRBJ2-5
d_gene: TRBD1
v_gene: TRBV28
abundance: -
CDR3aa: CASSLNTQGNQETQYF
CDR3nt: TGTGCCAGCAGTTTGAACACACAGGGGAATCAAGAGACCCAGTACTTC

j_gene: TRBJ1-2
d_gene: -
v_gene: TRBV5-3
abundance: -
CDR3aa: CARLRGGTRGYTF
CDR3nt: TGTGCCAGACTTAGGGGGGGGACTCGAGGCTACACCTTC

j_gene: TRBJ2-7
d_gene: -
v_gene: TRBV5-4
abundance: -
CDR3aa: CASSQEGTAIYEQYF
CDR3nt: TGTGCCAGCAGCCAAGAGGGAACAGCTATCTACGAGCAGTACTTC

j_gene: TRBJ1-5
d_gene: -
v_gene: TRBV2
abundance: -
CDR3aa: CASRMTRQFSNQPQHF
CDR3nt: TGTGCCAGCCGGATGACCAGACAGTTTAGCAATCAGCCCCAGCATTTT

j_gene: TRBJ2-7
d_gene: -
v_gene: TRBV7-8
abundance: once
CDR3aa: CASSLMGRGLKNYEQYF
CDR3nt: TGTGCCAGCAGCTTAATGGGCAGGGGTCTCAAGAACTACGAGCAGTACTTC